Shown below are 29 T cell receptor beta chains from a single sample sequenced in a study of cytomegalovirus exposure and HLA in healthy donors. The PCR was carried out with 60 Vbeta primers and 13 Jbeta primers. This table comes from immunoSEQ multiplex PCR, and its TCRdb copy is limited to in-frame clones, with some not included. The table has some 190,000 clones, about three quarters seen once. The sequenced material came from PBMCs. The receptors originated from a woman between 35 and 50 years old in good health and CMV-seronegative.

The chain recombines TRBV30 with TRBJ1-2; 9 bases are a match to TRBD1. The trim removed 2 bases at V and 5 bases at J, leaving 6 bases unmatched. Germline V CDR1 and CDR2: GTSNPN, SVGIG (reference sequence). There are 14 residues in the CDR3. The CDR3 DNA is TGTGCCTGGAGTACCGGGACAGGGATTTATGGCTACACCTTC. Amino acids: CAWSTGTGIYGYTF.

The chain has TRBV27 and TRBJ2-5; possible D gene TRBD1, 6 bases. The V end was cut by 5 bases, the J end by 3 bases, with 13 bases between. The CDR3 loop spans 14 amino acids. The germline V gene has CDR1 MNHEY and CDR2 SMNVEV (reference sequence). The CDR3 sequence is CASSVASGEETQYF. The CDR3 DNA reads TGTGCCAGCAGTGTCGCTTCAGGGGAAGAGACCCAGTACTTC.

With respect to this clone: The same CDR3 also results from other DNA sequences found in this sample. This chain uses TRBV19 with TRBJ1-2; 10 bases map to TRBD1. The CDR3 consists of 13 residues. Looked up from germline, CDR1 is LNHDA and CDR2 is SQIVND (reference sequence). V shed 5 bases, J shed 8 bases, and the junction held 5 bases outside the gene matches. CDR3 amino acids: CASSPDRGLGYTF. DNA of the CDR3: TGTGCCAGTAGTCCCGACAGGGGGCTCGGCTACACCTTC.

The CDR3 coding sequence is TGTGCCAGCAGCCAAGAGAAGGGGCCAGAGACCCAGTACTTC. This encodes CASSQEKGPETQYF. The V and J genes are TRBV4-2 and TRBJ2-5; possibly TRBD1 for D (5 bases). V was clipped by 0 bases and J by 4 bases, with 9 bases between them. This CDR3 contains 14 residues. The germline gives CDR1 LGHNA, CDR2 YNFKEQ.

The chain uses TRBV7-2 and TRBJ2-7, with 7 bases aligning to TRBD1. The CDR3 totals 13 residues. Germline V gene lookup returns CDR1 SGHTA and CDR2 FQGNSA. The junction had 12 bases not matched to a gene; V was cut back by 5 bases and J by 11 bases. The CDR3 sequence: CASSPGVAGGEYF. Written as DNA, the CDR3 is TGTGCCAGCAGCCCCGGTGTTGCAGGGGGAGAGTACTTC. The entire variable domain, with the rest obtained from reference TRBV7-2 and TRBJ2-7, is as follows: GAGVSQSPSNKVTEKGKDVELRCDPISGHTALYWYRQSLGQGLEFLIYFQGNSAPDKSGLPSDRFSAERTGGSVSTLTIQRTQQEDSAVYLCASSPGVAGGEYFGPGTRLTVT.

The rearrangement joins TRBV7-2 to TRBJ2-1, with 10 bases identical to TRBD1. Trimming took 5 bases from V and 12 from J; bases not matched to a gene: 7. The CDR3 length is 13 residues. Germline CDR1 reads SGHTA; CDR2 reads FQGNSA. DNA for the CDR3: TGTGCCAGCAGCGGGGGACAGGGGATAAGGCAGTTCTTC. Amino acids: CASSGGQGIRQFF.

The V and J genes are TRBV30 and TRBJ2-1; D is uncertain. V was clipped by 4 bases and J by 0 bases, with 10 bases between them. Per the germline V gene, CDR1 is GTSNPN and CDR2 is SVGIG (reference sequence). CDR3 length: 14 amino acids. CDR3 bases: TGTGCCTGGAAAGACTTCGTCTCCTACAATGAGCAGTTCTTC. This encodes CAWKDFVSYNEQFF.

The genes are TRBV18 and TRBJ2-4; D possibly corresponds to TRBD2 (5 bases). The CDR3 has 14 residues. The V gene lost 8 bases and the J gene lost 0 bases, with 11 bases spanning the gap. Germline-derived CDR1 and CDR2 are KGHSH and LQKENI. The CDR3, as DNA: TGTGCCAGCCGGGAAAACCTAGCCAAAAACATTCAGTACTTC. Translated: CASRENLAKNIQYF. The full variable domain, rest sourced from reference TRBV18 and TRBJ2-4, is NAGVMQNPRHLVRRRGQEARLRCSPMKGHSHVYWYRQLPEEGLKFMVYLQKENIIDESGMPKERFSAEFPKEGPSILRIQQVVRGDSAAYFCASRENLAKNIQYFGAGTRLSVL.

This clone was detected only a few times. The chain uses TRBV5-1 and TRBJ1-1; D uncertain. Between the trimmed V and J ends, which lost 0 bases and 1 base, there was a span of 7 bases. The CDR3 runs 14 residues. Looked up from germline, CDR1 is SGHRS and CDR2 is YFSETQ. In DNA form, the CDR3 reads TGCGCCAGCAGCTTGGGGGCAGCGAACACTGAAGCTTTCTTT. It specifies CASSLGAANTEAFF.

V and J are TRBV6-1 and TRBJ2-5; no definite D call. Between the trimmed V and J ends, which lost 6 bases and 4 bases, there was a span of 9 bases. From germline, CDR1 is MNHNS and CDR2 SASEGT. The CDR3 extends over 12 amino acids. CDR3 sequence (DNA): TGTGCCAGCAGCCTTCGTCGAGAGACCCAGTACTTC. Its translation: CASSLRRETQYF.

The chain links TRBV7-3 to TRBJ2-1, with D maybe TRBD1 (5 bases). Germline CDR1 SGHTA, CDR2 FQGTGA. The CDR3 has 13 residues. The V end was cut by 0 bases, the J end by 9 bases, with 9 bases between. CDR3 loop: CASSLTRVGEQFF. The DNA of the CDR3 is TGTGCCAGCAGCTTAACCAGGGTGGGTGAGCAGTTCTTC. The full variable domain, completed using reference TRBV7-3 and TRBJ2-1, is GAGVSQTPSNKVTEKGKYVELRCDPISGHTALYWYRQSLGQGPEFLIYFQGTGAADDSGLPNDRFFAVRPEGSVSTLKIQRTERGDSAVYLCASSLTRVGEQFFGPGTRLTVL.

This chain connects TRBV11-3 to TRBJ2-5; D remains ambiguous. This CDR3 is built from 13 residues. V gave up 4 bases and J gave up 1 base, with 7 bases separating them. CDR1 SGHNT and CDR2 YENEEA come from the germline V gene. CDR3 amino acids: CASSSYLQETQYF. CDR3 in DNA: TGTGCCAGCAGCTCGTATCTCCAAGAGACCCAGTACTTC.

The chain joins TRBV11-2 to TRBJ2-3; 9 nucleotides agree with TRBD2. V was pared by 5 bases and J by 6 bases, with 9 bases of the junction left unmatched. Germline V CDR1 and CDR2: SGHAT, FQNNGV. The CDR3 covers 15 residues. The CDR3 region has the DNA TGTGCCAGCAGCCGGGTTAGCGGGAGAGGGGATACGCAGTATTTT. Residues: CASSRVSGRGDTQYF. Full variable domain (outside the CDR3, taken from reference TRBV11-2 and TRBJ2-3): EAGVAQSPRYKIIEKRQSVAFWCNPISGHATLYWYQQILGQGPKLLIQFQNNGVVDDSQLPKDRFSAERLKGVDSTLKIQPAKLEDSAVYLCASSRVSGRGDTQYFGPGTRLTVL.

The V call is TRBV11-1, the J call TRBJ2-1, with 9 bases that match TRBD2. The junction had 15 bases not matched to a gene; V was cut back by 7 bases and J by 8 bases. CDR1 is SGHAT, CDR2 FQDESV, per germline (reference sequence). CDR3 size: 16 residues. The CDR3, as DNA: TGTGCCAGCAACATAAGGGGCGGGAGGGCCGTCCATGAGCAGTTCTTC. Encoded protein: CASNIRGGRAVHEQFF.

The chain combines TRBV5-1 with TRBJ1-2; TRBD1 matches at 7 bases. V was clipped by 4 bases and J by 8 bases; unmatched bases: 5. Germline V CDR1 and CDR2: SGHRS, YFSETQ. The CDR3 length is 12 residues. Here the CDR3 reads CASSPQGDGYTF. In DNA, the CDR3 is TGCGCCAGCAGCCCTCAGGGGGACGGCTACACCTTC.

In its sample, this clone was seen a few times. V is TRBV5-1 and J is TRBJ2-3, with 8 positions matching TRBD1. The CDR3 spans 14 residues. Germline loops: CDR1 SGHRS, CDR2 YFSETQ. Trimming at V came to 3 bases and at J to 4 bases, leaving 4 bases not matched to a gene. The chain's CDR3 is CASSSGQGPDTQYF. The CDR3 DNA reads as TGCGCCAGCAGCTCCGGACAGGGACCAGATACGCAGTATTTT.

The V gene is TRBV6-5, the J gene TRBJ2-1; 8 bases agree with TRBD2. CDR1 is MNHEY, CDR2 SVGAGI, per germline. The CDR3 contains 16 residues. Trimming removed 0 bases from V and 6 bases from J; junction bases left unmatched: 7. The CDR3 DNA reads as TGTGCCAGCAGTTACTCGGCGGGGGGCGCGATCAATGAGCAGTTCTTC. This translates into CASSYSAGGAINEQFF.

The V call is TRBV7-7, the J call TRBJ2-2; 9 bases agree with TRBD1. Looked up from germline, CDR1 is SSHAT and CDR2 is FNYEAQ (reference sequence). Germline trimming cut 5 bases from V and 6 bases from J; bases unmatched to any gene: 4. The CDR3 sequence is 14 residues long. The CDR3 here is CASSLDRGPGELFF. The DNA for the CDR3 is TGTGCCAGCAGCCTGGACAGGGGCCCCGGGGAGCTGTTTTTT.

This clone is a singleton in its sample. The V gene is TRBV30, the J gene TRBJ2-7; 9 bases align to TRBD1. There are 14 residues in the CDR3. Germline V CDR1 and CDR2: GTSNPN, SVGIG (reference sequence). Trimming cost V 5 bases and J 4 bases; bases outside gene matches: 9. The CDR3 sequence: CAWGPGQGLYEQYF. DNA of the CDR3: TGTGCCTGGGGACCGGGACAGGGACTATACGAGCAGTACTTC. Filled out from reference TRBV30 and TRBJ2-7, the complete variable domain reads SQTIHQWPATLVQPVGSPLSLECTVEGTSNPNLYWYRQAAGRGLQLLFYSVGIGQISSEVPQNLSASRPQDRQFILSSKKLLLSDSGFYLCAWGPGQGLYEQYFGPGTRLTVT.

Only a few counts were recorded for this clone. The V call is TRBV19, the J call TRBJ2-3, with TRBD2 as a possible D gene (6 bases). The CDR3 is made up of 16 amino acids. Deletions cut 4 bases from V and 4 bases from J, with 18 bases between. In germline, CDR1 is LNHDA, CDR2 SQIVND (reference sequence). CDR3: CASSTLAGTKADTQYF. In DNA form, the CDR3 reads TGTGCCAGTAGTACCCTCGCGGGGACGAAGGCAGATACGCAGTATTTT.

The CDR3 loop reads CAGGGQGPTYGYTF. The CDR3 nucleotides read TGTGCCGGGGGGGGGCAGGGCCCCACCTATGGCTACACCTTC. The chain carries TRBV28 and TRBJ1-2; a possible D gene is TRBD1 (6 bases). Germline loops: CDR1 MDHEN, CDR2 SYDVKM. The V gene lost 11 bases and the J gene lost 4 bases, with 20 bases spanning the gap. This CDR3 contains 14 residues.

The CDR3 spells CASSPGDRLNTEAFF. In DNA form, the CDR3 reads TGCGCCAGCAGCCCCGGGGACAGACTGAACACTGAAGCTTTCTTT. This rearrangement joins TRBV4-1 to TRBJ1-1; TRBD1 matches at 7 bases. CDR3 length equals 15 residues. Trimming removed 4 bases from V and 0 bases from J; junction bases left unmatched: 5. Germline CDR1 and CDR2: MGHRA and YSYEKL.

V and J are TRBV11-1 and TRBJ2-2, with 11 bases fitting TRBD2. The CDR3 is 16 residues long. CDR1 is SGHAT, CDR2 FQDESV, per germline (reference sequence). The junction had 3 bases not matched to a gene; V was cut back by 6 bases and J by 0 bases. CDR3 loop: CASSWTSGPNTGELFF. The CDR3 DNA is TGTGCCAGCAGTTGGACTAGCGGGCCGAACACCGGGGAGCTGTTTTTT. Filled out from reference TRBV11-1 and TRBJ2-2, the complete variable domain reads EAEVAQSPRYKITEKSQAVAFWCDPISGHATLYWYRQILGQGPELLVQFQDESVVDDSQLPKDRFSAERLKGVDSTLKIQPAELGDSAMYLCASSWTSGPNTGELFFGEGSRLTVL.

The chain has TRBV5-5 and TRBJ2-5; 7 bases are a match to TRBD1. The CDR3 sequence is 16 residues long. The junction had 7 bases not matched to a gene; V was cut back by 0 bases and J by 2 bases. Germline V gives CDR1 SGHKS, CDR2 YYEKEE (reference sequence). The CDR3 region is CASSLGLRDRQETQYF. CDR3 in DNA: TGTGCCAGCAGCTTGGGGCTCCGGGACAGACAAGAGACCCAGTACTTC.

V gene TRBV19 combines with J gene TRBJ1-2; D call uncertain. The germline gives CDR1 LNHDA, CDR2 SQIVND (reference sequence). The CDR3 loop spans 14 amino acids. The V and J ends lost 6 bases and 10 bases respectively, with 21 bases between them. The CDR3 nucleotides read TGTGCCAGTAGCCCTTCTAGGGCGACTAAAAACTACACCTTC. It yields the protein CASSPSRATKNYTF.

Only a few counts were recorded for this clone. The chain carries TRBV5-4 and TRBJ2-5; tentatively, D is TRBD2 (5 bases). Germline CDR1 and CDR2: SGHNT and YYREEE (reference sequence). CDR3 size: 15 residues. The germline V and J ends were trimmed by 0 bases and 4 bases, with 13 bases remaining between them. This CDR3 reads CASSLVTGFGETQYF. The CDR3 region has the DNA TGTGCCAGCAGCTTGGTGACGGGGTTTGGAGAGACCCAGTACTTC.

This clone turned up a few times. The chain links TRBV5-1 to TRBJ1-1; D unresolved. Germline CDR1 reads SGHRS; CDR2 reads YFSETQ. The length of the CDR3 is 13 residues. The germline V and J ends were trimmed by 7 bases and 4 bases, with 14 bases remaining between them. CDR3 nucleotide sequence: TGCGCCAGCTCCTACAGTGTTAGCACTGAAGCTTTCTTT. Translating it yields CASSYSVSTEAFF.

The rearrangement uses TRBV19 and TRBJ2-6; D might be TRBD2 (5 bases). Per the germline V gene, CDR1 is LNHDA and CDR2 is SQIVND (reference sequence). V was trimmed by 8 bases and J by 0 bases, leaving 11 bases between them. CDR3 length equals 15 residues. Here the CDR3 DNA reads TGTGCCAGTTCGGACGGAGGCTCTGGGGCCAACGTCCTGACTTTC. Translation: CASSDGGSGANVLTF. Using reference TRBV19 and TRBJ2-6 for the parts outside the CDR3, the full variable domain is DGGITQSPKYLFRKEGQNVTLSCEQNLNHDAMYWYRQDPGQGLRLIYYSQIVNDFQKGDIAEGYSVSREKKESFPLTVTSAQKNPTAFYLCASSDGGSGANVLTFGAGSRLTVL.

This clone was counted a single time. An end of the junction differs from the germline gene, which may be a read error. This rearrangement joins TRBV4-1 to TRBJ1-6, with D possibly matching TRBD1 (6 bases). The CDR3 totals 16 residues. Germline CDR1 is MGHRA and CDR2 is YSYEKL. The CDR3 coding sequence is TGCGCCAGCAGCCCTACCGGGACACTTTATAATTCTCCCCTCCACTTT. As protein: CASSPTGTLYNSPLHF.